A selection of T cell receptor beta chains follows, all from one sample in a study of T cells in Graves' hyperthyroidism and ophthalmopathy. MiXCR, run by TCRdb on the multiplex PCR reads, gives a single entry per CDR3 protein. The data contain under 350,000 distinct CDR3 sequences, 25% to 30% of them singletons. The sequenced sample was blood. These receptors originate from a man between 35 and 55 years old with Graves' hyperthyroidism that later progressed to Graves' ophthalmopathy. The CDR3 runs from the conserved cysteine through the conserved F or W. A D gene is named only where the DNA matches it firmly. For some rows the clone size is stated as once, few or many, or as a class when expanded; others skip it.

J gene | V gene | clone size | D gene | CDR3 protein | CDR3 DNA
TRBJ2-5 | TRBV20-1 | - | - | CSAYNSGEETQYF | TGCAGTGCTTATAACAGCGGTGAGGAGACCCAGTACTTC
TRBJ2-7 | TRBV18 | many | TRBD1 | CASSDRGINEQYF | TGTGCCAGCTCCGACAGGGGGATCAACGAGCAGTACTTC
TRBJ1-1 | TRBV15 | - | TRBD1 | CATSTRTGRIEAFF | TGTGCCACCAGCACCCGGACAGGGCGTATTGAAGCTTTCTTT
TRBJ1-1 | TRBV5-1 | many | - | CASSLEWQPNTEAFF | TGCGCCAGCAGCTTGGAATGGCAGCCGAACACTGAAGCTTTCTTT
TRBJ1-2 | TRBV7-8 | many | - | CASSLNVGSPNYGYTF | TGTGCCAGCAGCTTAAATGTAGGTTCGCCTAACTATGGCTACACCTTC
TRBJ2-7 | TRBV20-1 | - | - | CSAETGSDYEQYF | TGCAGTGCCGAGACAGGTAGCGACTACGAGCAGTACTTC
TRBJ1-5 | TRBV7-6 | many | TRBD1 | CASRTEGASNQPQHF | TGTGCCAGCAGAACCGAGGGGGCTAGCAATCAGCCCCAGCATTTT
TRBJ2-5 | TRBV5-1 | many | TRBD1 | CASSKQGARETQYF | TGCGCCAGCAGCAAACAGGGGGCTAGAGAGACCCAGTACTTC
TRBJ2-7 | TRBV10-3 | many | - | CAISDGGRGQGAYEQYF | TGTGCCATCAGTGATGGGGGTCGGGGGCAGGGTGCCTACGAGCAGTACTTC
TRBJ2-7 | TRBV4-2 | - | - | CASSQGVFNEQYF | TGTGCCAGCAGCCAAGGTGTTTTCAACGAGCAGTACTTC
TRBJ2-7 | TRBV5-1 | many | - | CASSLEFPYEQYF | TGCGCCAGCAGCTTGGAGTTTCCCTACGAGCAGTACTTC
TRBJ2-5 | TRBV12-3/TRBV12-4 | many | - | CASSSHLSPVVQETQYF | TGTGCCAGCAGTTCCCACTTATCTCCGGTAGTACAAGAGACCCAGTACTTC
TRBJ2-4 | TRBV27 | few | - | CASSLPQLLAKNIQYF | TGTGCCAGCAGTTTACCTCAATTATTAGCCAAAAACATTCAGTACTTC
TRBJ1-2 | TRBV5-1 | - | - | CASSLDHRNYGYTF | TGCGCCAGCAGCTTGGATCATCGGAACTATGGCTACACCTTC
TRBJ2-7 | TRBV28 | - | - | CASSLLGPDRSYEQYF | TGTGCCAGCAGTTTATTAGGCCCAGACAGAAGCTACGAGCAGTACTTC
TRBJ2-7 | TRBV12-3/TRBV12-4 | - | TRBD1 | CASSSRTGAHEQYF | TGTGCCAGCAGTTCCCGGACAGGGGCCCACGAGCAGTACTTC
TRBJ2-5 | TRBV30 | many | - | CAWSARTVWQETQYF | TGTGCCTGGAGTGCCCGGACAGTTTGGCAAGAGACCCAGTACTTC
TRBJ1-5 | TRBV12-3/TRBV12-4 | - | - | CASSLAGEKKPQHF | TGTGCCAGCAGTTTAGCCGGGGAGAAGAAGCCCCAGCATTTT
TRBJ1-1 | TRBV12-3/TRBV12-4 | many | - | CASTGIMNTEAFF | TGTGCCAGCACAGGAATTATGAACACTGAAGCTTTCTTT
TRBJ2-2 | TRBV28 | - | - | CASSLGGRASGELFF | TGTGCCAGCAGTTTAGGTGGGAGAGCCTCCGGGGAGCTGTTTTTT
TRBJ1-1 | TRBV28 | many | - | CATLGRSWTEAFF | TGTGCCACCTTGGGCAGGTCATGGACTGAAGCTTTCTTT
TRBJ2-2 | TRBV18 | few | - | CASSQGAGELFF | TGTGCCAGCTCACAGGGGGCCGGGGAGCTGTTTTTT
TRBJ1-5 | TRBV2 | many | - | CASTDRDRNQPQHF | TGTGCCAGTACCGACCGGGATCGCAATCAGCCCCAGCATTTT
TRBJ2-5 | TRBV20-1 | - | TRBD2 | CSAPPVRASGKGTQYF | TGCAGTGCTCCCCCCGTCCGGGCTAGCGGGAAGGGGACCCAGTACTTC
TRBJ2-5 | TRBV24-1 | many | - | CATSGGRGTQYF | TGTGCCACCAGTGGAGGGCGCGGGACCCAGTACTTC
TRBJ2-2 | TRBV6-1 | many | - | CASSRTQGPGELFF | TGTGCCAGCAGCCGTACCCAGGGTCCCGGGGAGCTGTTTTTT
TRBJ2-2 | TRBV24-1 | many | - | CATKKNTGELFF | TGTGCCACCAAGAAGAACACCGGGGAGCTGTTTTTT
TRBJ2-4 | TRBV29-1 | - | - | CSVVFSGNIQYF | TGCAGCGTTGTGTTCTCGGGGAACATTCAGTACTTC
TRBJ2-7 | TRBV11-2 | - | TRBD2 | CASSLGPSGGSYEQYF | TGTGCCAGCAGCTTAGGCCCTAGCGGAGGCTCCTACGAGCAGTACTTC
TRBJ2-5 | TRBV5-1 | many | - | CASSLVGNSQETQYF | TGCGCCAGCAGCTTGGTTGGGAATTCCCAAGAGACCCAGTACTTC
TRBJ2-2 | TRBV11-2 | many | TRBD1 | CASSLEPGQGFLNTGELFF | TGTGCCAGCAGCTTAGAGCCGGGACAGGGATTCCTTAACACCGGGGAGCTGTTTTTT
TRBJ2-7 | TRBV5-1 | - | - | CASSIDLYEQYF | TGCGCCAGCAGCATAGACTTATACGAGCAGTACTTC
TRBJ1-5 | TRBV12-3/TRBV12-4 | - | TRBD1 | CASSSGQGLYSNQPQHF | TGTGCCAGCAGTTCGGGACAGGGGTTATATAGCAATCAGCCCCAGCATTTT
TRBJ2-5 | TRBV6-2/TRBV6-3 | few | TRBD1 | CASRPGQGVTQYF | TGTGCCAGCAGGCCCGGACAGGGGGTGACCCAGTACTTC
TRBJ2-5 | TRBV6-2/TRBV6-3 | once | TRBD1 | CASSQRTGSNIQETQYF | TGTGCCAGCAGTCAGCGGACAGGGAGTAACATTCAAGAGACCCAGTACTTC
TRBJ1-5 | TRBV28 | - | - | CASSLIPKSETSNQPQHF | TGTGCCAGCAGCCTAATCCCGAAATCGGAAACTAGCAATCAGCCCCAGCATTTT
TRBJ2-7 | TRBV6-2/TRBV6-3 | many | - | CASSYIDYEQYF | TGTGCCAGCAGTTACATCGACTACGAGCAGTACTTC
TRBJ2-7 | TRBV3-1 | many | - | CASSPIPRDSYEQYF | TGTGCCAGCAGCCCTATCCCTAGGGACTCCTACGAGCAGTACTTC
TRBJ2-2 | TRBV12-3/TRBV12-4 | many | TRBD1 | CASSSRGHTGELFF | TGTGCCAGCAGTTCCAGGGGGCACACCGGGGAGCTGTTTTTT
TRBJ2-5 | TRBV20-1 | - | - | CSAERETQYF | TGCAGTGCCGAGCGAGAGACCCAGTACTTC
TRBJ1-2 | TRBV29-1 | once | - | CSVEKGYYGYTF | TGCAGCGTTGAAAAGGGGTACTATGGCTACACCTTC
TRBJ2-2 | TRBV15 | many | - | CATSRDAVREGSGGELFF | TGTGCCACCAGCAGAGATGCCGTCCGTGAAGGGTCGGGCGGGGAGCTGTTTTTT
TRBJ1-2 | TRBV9 | many | - | CASSVAGDPIEGYTF | TGTGCCAGCAGCGTAGCTGGGGATCCGATAGAAGGCTACACCTTC
TRBJ1-6 | TRBV30 | many | - | CAWSDGDTYSYNSPLHF | TGTGCCTGGAGTGATGGGGACACCTACTCCTATAATTCACCCCTCCACTTT
TRBJ1-1 | TRBV20-1 | - | - | CSARGPAPMNTEAFF | TGCAGTGCTAGGGGGCCAGCCCCCATGAACACTGAAGCTTTCTTT
TRBJ2-7 | TRBV29-1 | many | - | CSVGAPLSGRTYEQYF | TGCAGCGTTGGTGCCCCTTTGAGCGGCCGAACCTACGAGCAGTACTTC
TRBJ1-1 | TRBV28 | few | TRBD1 | CASSPSDGQGNTEAFF | TGTGCCAGCAGTCCATCAGACGGACAGGGGAACACTGAAGCTTTCTTT
TRBJ2-2 | TRBV19 | many | - | CASSIGRANTGELFF | TGTGCCAGTAGTATCGGACGAGCGAACACCGGGGAGCTGTTTTTT
TRBJ1-2 | TRBV10-3 | many | - | CAISAGPGRDGYTF | TGTGCCATCAGTGCCGGTCCAGGAAGAGATGGCTACACCTTC
TRBJ2-1 | TRBV12-3/TRBV12-4 | - | TRBD2 | CASSLGAGGLNEQFF | TGTGCCAGCAGTTTGGGAGCGGGAGGGTTGAATGAGCAGTTCTTC
TRBJ2-7 | TRBV12-3/TRBV12-4 | many | TRBD2 | CASSRSGSAANEQYF | TGTGCCAGCAGCCGCAGCGGGAGTGCGGCCAACGAGCAGTACTTC
TRBJ1-5 | TRBV12-3/TRBV12-4 | many | - | CASTDGGGNQPQHF | TGTGCCAGCACCGACGGGGGAGGGAATCAGCCCCAGCATTTT
TRBJ2-7 | TRBV11-1 | many | - | CASSLDAGAARQYF | TGTGCCAGCAGCTTAGACGCGGGGGCGGCGCGTCAGTACTTC
TRBJ1-1 | TRBV12-3/TRBV12-4 | once | TRBD1 | CASTRQGLNTEAFF | TGTGCCAGCACCAGACAGGGTTTGAACACTGAAGCTTTCTTT
TRBJ2-7 | TRBV2 | - | TRBD1 | CASSPGQPGLPDYEQYF | TGTGCCAGCAGTCCGGGACAGCCCGGGCTACCGGATTACGAGCAGTACTTC
TRBJ2-4 | TRBV29-1 | many | - | CSVGGQGRDIQYF | TGCAGCGTTGGGGGCCAGGGCCGGGACATTCAGTACTTC
TRBJ2-5 | TRBV4-1 | many | - | CASSQVGRPETQYF | TGCGCCAGCAGCCAGGTGGGGCGGCCAGAGACCCAGTACTTC